This TCR beta chain came from a study of molecular identifiers for immune sequencing clone quantification. Overall study: Naive CD8 cell RNA, from around 20,000 or 99,000 cells, was split five ways in replicates, with four sequenced. Study findings and constraints: The share of molecules held by clones above 20 RNA copies was over 99% in effector cells and under 1% in naive cells. One cell's worth of spiked Jurkat TCR RNA was reportedly detectable among about a million naive cells.

MiXCR, run by TCRdb on the PCR reads, gives a single entry per CDR3 protein. In the table there are 490,000 or so distinct CDR3 sequences, 25% of which are singletons. Notes on this clonotype: Its target is unknown.

CD8+CD4-CCR7+CD45RA+ cells were sorted as naive CD8 T cells. Trimming took off 1 base at V and 3 bases at J, with 13 bases between the two ends. This CDR3 is built from 16 residues. The germline V gene encodes CDR1 MGHRA and CDR2 YSYEKL. This receptor was obtained from a human donor in good health. Some libraries in this study had Jurkat cell RNA spiked in. The sample comprised naive CD8+ T cells from blood, with Jurkat cell RNA spiked in. This sample's subset: FACS-sorted CD8+CD4-CCR7+CD45RA+ naive T cells. The chain couples TRBV4-1 to TRBJ1-5; a weak D match, TRBD1 (5 bases). CDR3 nucleotide sequence: TGCGCCAGCAGCCAAGTTGAGACAGTCTACAATCAGCCCCAGCATTTT. It translates to CASSQVETVYNQPQHF.